This T cell receptor (beta chain) was sequenced during a study of cytomegalovirus exposure and HLA in healthy donors. As to this clone: The antigen is undetermined.

TCRdb keeps only in-frame clones here, not all; method: immunoSEQ multiplex PCR. This sample yields approximately 150,000 clones, of which 91% are seen a single time; 3% to 3.5% belongs to the top ten. From the roughly 110-subject validation cohort, which was separate from the approximately 670-subject first cohort, the donors were drawn. This CDR3 contains 15 residues. V dropped 0 bases and J dropped 7 bases, with 16 bases sitting between them. Per the germline V gene, CDR1 is SGHDT and CDR2 is YYEEEE. Study-level points and caveats: A later analysis found first-cohort TCR clusters tended to co-occur in the 90 to 150 validation repertoires. The classifier, whose performance was assessed in both the original and validation cohorts, reportedly diagnosed cytomegalovirus status with high specificity and sensitivity. The CMV antigen specificity of three CMV-associated chains was confirmed through in vitro analysis.

Sequencing used PBMCs. This sequence was found in a woman aged 18-29 years in good health and CMV-seropositive. This sequence joins TRBV5-6 and TRBJ1-2, with D maybe TRBD1 (5 bases). CDR3 sequence (DNA): TGTGCCAGCAGCTTGGCCCCTGGGGGGTCCGGTGGCTACACCTTC. Its protein product is CASSLAPGGSGGYTF. The complete variable domain, with remaining parts taken from reference TRBV5-6 and TRBJ1-2, reads DAGVTQSPTHLIKTRGQQVTLRCSPKSGHDTVSWYQQALGQGPQFIFQYYEEEERQRGNFPDRFSGHQFPNYSSELNVNALLLGDSALYLCASSLAPGGSGGYTFGSGTRLTVV.